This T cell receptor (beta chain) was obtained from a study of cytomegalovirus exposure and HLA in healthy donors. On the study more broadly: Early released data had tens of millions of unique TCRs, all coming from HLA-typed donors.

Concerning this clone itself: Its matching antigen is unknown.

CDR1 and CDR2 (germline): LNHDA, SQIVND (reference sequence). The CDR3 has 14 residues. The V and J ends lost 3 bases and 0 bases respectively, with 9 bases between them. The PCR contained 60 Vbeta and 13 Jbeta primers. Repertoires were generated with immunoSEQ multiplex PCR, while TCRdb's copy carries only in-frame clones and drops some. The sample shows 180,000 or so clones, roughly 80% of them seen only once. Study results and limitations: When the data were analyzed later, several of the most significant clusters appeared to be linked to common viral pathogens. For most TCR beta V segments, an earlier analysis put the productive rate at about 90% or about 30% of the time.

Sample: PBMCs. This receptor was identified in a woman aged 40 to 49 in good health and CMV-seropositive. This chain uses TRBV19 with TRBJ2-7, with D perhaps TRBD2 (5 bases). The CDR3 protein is CASSMGAGSYEQYF. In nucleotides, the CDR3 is TGTGCCAGTAGTATGGGAGCAGGCTCCTACGAGCAGTACTTC.